The rows below give T cell receptor beta chains drawn from one sample of a study of cytomegalovirus exposure and HLA in healthy donors. Only in-frame clones appear in the TCRdb table, and some are missing; sequencing was by immunoSEQ multiplex PCR. The sample consists of tens of thousands of clones, nearly 96% of them appearing once. Sequencing was done on a sample of PBMCs. These receptors were taken from a young woman in good health and CMV-seropositive. The CDR3 runs from the conserved cysteine through the conserved F or W. A D gene is named only where the DNA matches it firmly. Size values are once, few and many counts, or a class for expanded clones, and some rows have none.

j_gene,v_gene,abundance,d_gene,CDR3aa,CDR3nt
TRBJ2-1,TRBV28,NA,TRBD2,CASSARLADYNEQFF,TGTGCCAGCAGTGCCCGACTAGCGGACTACAATGAGCAGTTCTTC
TRBJ2-2,TRBV19,NA,NA,CASSTGHHTGELFF,TGTGCCAGTAGTACGGGACACCATACCGGGGAGCTGTTTTTT
TRBJ2-3,TRBV27,NA,NA,CASRAGAGYTDTQYF,TGTGCCAGCAGAGCTGGGGCGGGATACACAGATACGCAGTATTTT
TRBJ2-3,TRBV6-1,NA,TRBD2,CASSGLAGTDTQYF,TGTGCCAGCAGTGGACTAGCGGGCACAGATACGCAGTATTTT
TRBJ1-1,TRBV12-5,NA,NA,CASGLFFGGNTEAFF,TGTGCTAGTGGTTTGTTTTTTGGGGGCAACACTGAAGCTTTCTTT
TRBJ2-7,TRBV2,NA,NA,CASSEGQGGTYEQYF,TGTGCCAGCAGTGAAGGGCAGGGAGGCACCTACGAGCAGTACTTC
TRBJ1-1,TRBV9,once,NA,CASSPRQSNTEAFF,TGTGCCAGCAGCCCTAGACAGTCGAACACTGAAGCTTTCTTT
TRBJ2-1,TRBV7-3,NA,TRBD2,CASSPTSGNYNEQFF,TGTGCCAGCAGTCCCACTAGCGGAAATTACAATGAGCAGTTCTTC
TRBJ2-5,TRBV6-5,NA,NA,CASSPGLAAQYF,TGTGCCAGCAGTCCGGGACTGGCGGCCCAGTACTTC
TRBJ2-5,TRBV19,NA,TRBD1,CASRRTGNQETQYF,TGTGCCAGTAGGAGGACAGGGAACCAAGAGACCCAGTACTTC
TRBJ2-1,TRBV27,NA,NA,CASSLYGGAQGNEQFF,TGTGCCAGCAGTTTATATGGGGGGGCGCAGGGCAATGAGCAGTTCTTC
TRBJ1-1,TRBV6-5,NA,NA,CASSYGGHTEAFF,TGTGCCAGCAGTTACGGAGGTCACACTGAAGCTTTCTTT
TRBJ2-1,TRBV4-2,NA,NA,CASSQDRAASSYNEQFF,TGTGCCAGCAGCCAAGATCGAGCGGCCAGCTCCTACAATGAGCAGTTCTTC
TRBJ1-5,TRBV2,NA,NA,CASRSGNQPQHF,TGTGCCAGCAGGTCAGGCAATCAGCCCCAGCATTTT
TRBJ2-5,TRBV28,NA,TRBD2,CASSSRTSGNQETQYF,TGTGCCAGCAGTTCCCGGACTAGCGGTAACCAAGAGACCCAGTACTTC
TRBJ1-4,TRBV14,NA,NA,CASSQEMGMAGGEKLFF,TGTGCCAGCAGCCAAGAGATGGGGATGGCGGGGGGCGAAAAACTGTTTTTT
TRBJ2-3,TRBV6-1,NA,NA,CASSVLGDTQYF,TGTGCCAGCAGTGTCCTCGGAGATACGCAGTATTTT
TRBJ2-7,TRBV30,NA,TRBD1,CAWSPGTGFYEQYF,TGTGCCTGGAGTCCCGGGACAGGGTTCTACGAGCAGTACTTC
TRBJ2-7,TRBV7-8,NA,NA,CASSLSGSYEQYF,TGTGCCAGCAGCTTATCGGGGTCCTACGAGCAGTACTTC
TRBJ2-1,TRBV5-1,NA,NA,CASSTRTSYNEQFF,TGCGCCAGCAGCACAAGAACTAGCTACAATGAGCAGTTCTTC
TRBJ2-6,TRBV11-3,NA,TRBD2,CASSPRTSGMSGANVLTF,TGTGCCAGCAGCCCCAGGACTAGCGGGATGTCTGGGGCCAACGTCCTGACTTTC
TRBJ2-1,TRBV7-6,NA,NA,CASSKTDSSYNEQFF,TGTGCCAGCAGCAAGACGGACAGCTCCTACAATGAGCAGTTCTTC
TRBJ2-1,TRBV30,NA,TRBD1,CAWTVGPRTGLNEQFF,TGTGCCTGGACTGTTGGGCCTCGGACAGGGTTGAATGAGCAGTTCTTC
TRBJ2-1,TRBV7-2,NA,NA,CASSLVARDNEQFF,TGTGCCAGCAGCTTAGTGGCTAGAGACAATGAGCAGTTCTTC
TRBJ1-2,TRBV15,NA,TRBD1,CATSGTGYGYTF,TGTGCCACCAGCGGGACAGGCTATGGCTACACCTTC
TRBJ2-3,TRBV4-3,NA,NA,CASSHTSLDTQYF,TGCGCCAGCAGCCACACTTCATTGGATACGCAGTATTTT
TRBJ2-1,TRBV28,NA,TRBD2,CASSPTPSGINEQFF,TGTGCCAGCAGTCCCACCCCTAGCGGGATTAATGAGCAGTTCTTC
TRBJ2-3,TRBV7-3,NA,NA,CASSLGAGRTDTQYF,TGTGCCAGCAGCTTAGGGGCGGGACGCACAGATACGCAGTATTTT
TRBJ2-7,TRBV6-5,NA,NA,CASSSQYEQYF,TGTGCCAGCAGTTCCCAGTACGAGCAGTACTTC
TRBJ2-2,TRBV4-1,NA,TRBD2,CASSQSGGWGTSGRRWELFF,TGCGCCAGCAGCCAATCTGGCGGCTGGGGGACTAGCGGGAGGAGGTGGGAGCTGTTTTTT
TRBJ2-5,TRBV30,NA,NA,CAWTGRETQYF,TGTGCCTGGACGGGAAGAGAGACCCAGTACTTC
TRBJ2-6,TRBV30,NA,TRBD1,CAGGDRGGANVLTF,TGTGCCGGGGGGGACAGGGGTGGGGCCAACGTCCTGACTTTC
TRBJ2-3,TRBV29-1,NA,TRBD1,CSVGTGSLDTQYF,TGCAGCGTGGGGACAGGGTCGTTGGATACGCAGTATTTT
TRBJ1-1,TRBV28,NA,NA,CASLVGNTEAFF,TGTGCCAGCCTTGTCGGGAACACTGAAGCTTTCTTT
TRBJ1-1,TRBV6-1,NA,NA,CASSLGGTQTEAFF,TGTGCCAGCAGTCTGGGGGGGACGCAGACTGAAGCTTTCTTT
TRBJ2-3,TRBV28,NA,NA,CASIGVTDTQYF,TGTGCCAGCATCGGAGTCACAGATACGCAGTATTTT
TRBJ1-2,TRBV19,NA,NA,CASSIWRPAAGYGYTF,TGTGCCAGTAGTATATGGAGGCCGGCTGCTGGCTATGGCTACACCTTC
TRBJ2-2,TRBV7-3,NA,NA,CASRGPTGELFF,TGTGCCAGCAGGGGGCCCACCGGGGAGCTGTTTTTT
TRBJ2-2,TRBV9,NA,TRBD2,CASSVFGLATGELFF,TGTGCCAGCAGCGTATTTGGACTAGCTACCGGGGAGCTGTTTTTT
TRBJ2-7,TRBV14,NA,NA,CASSQAVEQYF,TGTGCCAGCAGCCAAGCGGTAGAGCAGTACTTC
TRBJ2-2,TRBV29-1,NA,NA,CSVARVGTGELFF,TGCAGCGTTGCCAGGGTTGGCACCGGGGAGCTGTTTTTT
TRBJ2-1,TRBV29-1,NA,NA,CSVTRTVYNEQFF,TGCAGCGTTACCAGGACAGTGTACAATGAGCAGTTCTTC
TRBJ2-1,TRBV14,NA,NA,CASSQVQGWLNEQFF,TGTGCCAGCAGCCAAGTACAGGGTTGGTTGAATGAGCAGTTCTTC